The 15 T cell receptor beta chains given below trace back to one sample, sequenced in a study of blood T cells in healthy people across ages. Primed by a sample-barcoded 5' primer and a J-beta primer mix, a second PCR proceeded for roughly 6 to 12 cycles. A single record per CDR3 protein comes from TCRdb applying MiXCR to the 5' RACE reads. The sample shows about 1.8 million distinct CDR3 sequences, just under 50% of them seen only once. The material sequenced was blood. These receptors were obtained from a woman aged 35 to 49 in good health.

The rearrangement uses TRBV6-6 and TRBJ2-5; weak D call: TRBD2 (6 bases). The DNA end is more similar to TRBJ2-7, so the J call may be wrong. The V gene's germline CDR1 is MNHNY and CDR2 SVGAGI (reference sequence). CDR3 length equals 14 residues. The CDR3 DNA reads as TGTGCCAGCAGTTTAGATGGGGGACTGGACGAGCAGTACTTC. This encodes CASSLDGGLDEQYF.

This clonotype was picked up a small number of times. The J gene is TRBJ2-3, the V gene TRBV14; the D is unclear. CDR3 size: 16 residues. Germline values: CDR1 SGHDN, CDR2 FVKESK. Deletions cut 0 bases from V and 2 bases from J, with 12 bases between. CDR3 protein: CASSQDPRRITDTQYF. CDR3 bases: TGTGCCAGCAGCCAAGACCCCCGGCGGATCACAGATACGCAGTATTTT.

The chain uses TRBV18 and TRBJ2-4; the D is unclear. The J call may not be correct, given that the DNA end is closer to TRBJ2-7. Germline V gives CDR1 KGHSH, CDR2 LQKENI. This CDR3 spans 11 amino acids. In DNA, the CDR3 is TGTGCCAGCTCACCACAGTCCGAGCAGTACTTC. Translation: CASSPQSEQYF.

This CDR3 reads CASSQVPAQQYF. For the CDR3, the DNA is TGTGCCAGCAGCCAAGTCCCAGCTCAGCAGTACTTC. The chain has TRBV3-1 and TRBJ2-4; no definite D call. The germline V gene encodes CDR1 LGHDT and CDR2 YNNKEL (reference sequence). The CDR3 totals 12 residues. V was trimmed by 1 base and J by 13 bases, leaving 11 bases between them. The entire variable domain, with the rest obtained from reference TRBV3-1 and TRBJ2-4, is as follows: DTAVSQTPKYLVTQMGNDKSIKCEQNLGHDTMYWYKQDSKKFLKIMFSYNNKELIINETVPNRFSPKSPDKAHLNLHINSLELGDSAVYFCASSQVPAQQYFGAGTRLSVL.

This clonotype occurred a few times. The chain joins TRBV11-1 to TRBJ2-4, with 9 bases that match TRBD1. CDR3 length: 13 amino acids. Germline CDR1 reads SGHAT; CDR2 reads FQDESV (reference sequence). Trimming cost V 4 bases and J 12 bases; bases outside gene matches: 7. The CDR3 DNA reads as TGTGCCAGCAGCTCGGACAGGGGCCGTGGTCAGTACTTC. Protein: CASSSDRGRGQYF.

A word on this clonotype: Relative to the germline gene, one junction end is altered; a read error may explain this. The CDR3 DNA reads TGTGTCAGCAGTTGGCCAGCGGGGGCAGGAATCACAGATACGCAGTATTTT. Translation: CVSSWPAGAGITDTQYF. This chain joins TRBV6-2 or TRBV6-3 and TRBJ2-3; TRBD2 matches at 8 bases. Germline values: CDR1 MNHEY, CDR2 SVGEGT. This CDR3 has 17 residues.

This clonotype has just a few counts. The CDR3 nucleotides read TGTGCCAGCAGCTTACTCATGGTGCAGGAGCAGTTCTTC. As protein: CASSLLMVQEQFF. V gene TRBV7-2 combines with J gene TRBJ2-1; D not certain. The CDR3 is made up of 13 amino acids. CDR1 is SGHTA and CDR2 is FQGNSA in the germline V gene. Trimming stripped 2 bases from V and 10 bases from J, with 12 bases between.

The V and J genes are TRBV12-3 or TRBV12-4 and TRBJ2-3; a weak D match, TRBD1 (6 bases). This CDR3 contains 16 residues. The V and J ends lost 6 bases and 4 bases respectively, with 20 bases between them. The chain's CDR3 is CASSWRHRVRADTQYF. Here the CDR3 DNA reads TGTGCCAGCAGCTGGCGTCACAGGGTGCGAGCAGATACGCAGTATTTT.

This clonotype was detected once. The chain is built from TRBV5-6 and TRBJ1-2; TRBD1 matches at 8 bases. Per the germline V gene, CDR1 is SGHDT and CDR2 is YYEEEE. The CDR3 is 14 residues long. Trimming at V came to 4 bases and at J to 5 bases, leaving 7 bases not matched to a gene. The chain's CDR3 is CASSHDRGGYGYTF. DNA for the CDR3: TGTGCCAGCAGCCATGACAGGGGCGGATATGGCTACACCTTC.

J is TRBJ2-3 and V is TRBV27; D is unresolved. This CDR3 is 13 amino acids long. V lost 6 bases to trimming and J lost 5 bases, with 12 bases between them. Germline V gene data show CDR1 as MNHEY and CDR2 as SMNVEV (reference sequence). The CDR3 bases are TGTGCCAGCAGGCCATGGGATTTAGATACGCAGTATTTT. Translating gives CASRPWDLDTQYF.

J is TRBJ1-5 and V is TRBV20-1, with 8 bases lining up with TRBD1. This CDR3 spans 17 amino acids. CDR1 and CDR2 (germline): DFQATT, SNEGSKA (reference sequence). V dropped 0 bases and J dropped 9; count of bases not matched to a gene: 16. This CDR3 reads CSARDGHRGSVFSPQHF. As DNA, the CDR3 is TGCAGTGCTAGAGATGGTCACAGGGGGTCGGTTTTCTCGCCCCAGCATTTT.

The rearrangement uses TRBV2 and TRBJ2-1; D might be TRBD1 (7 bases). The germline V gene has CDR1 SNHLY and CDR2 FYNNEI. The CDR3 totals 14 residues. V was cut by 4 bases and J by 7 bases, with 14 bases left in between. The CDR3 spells CASSGQGLGNEQFF. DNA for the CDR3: TGTGCCAGCAGTGGACAGGGACTGGGGAATGAGCAGTTCTTC.

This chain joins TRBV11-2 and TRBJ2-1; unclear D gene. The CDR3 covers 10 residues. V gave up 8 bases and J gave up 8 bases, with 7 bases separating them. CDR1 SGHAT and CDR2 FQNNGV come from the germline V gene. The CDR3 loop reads CASASDEQFF. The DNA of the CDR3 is TGTGCCAGCGCTTCCGATGAGCAGTTCTTC.

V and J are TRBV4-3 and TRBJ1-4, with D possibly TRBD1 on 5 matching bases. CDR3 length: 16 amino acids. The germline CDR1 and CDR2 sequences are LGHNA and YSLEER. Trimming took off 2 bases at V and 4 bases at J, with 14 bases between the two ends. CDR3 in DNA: TGCGCCAGCAGCCAACAAGCCCGGGACCGTAATGAAAAACTGTTTTTT. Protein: CASSQQARDRNEKLFF.

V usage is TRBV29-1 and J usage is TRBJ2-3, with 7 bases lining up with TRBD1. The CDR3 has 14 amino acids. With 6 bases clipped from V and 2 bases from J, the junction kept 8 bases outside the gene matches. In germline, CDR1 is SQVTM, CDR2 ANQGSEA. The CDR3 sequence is CSVSDRDVTDTQYF. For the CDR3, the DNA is TGCAGCGTCTCCGACAGGGACGTCACAGATACGCAGTATTTT.